The clone carrying this T cell receptor (beta chain) was recorded a few times. The CDR3 contains 17 residues. CDR1 is SGHDT and CDR2 is YYEEEE in the germline V gene. Deletions cut 1 base from V and 2 bases from J, with 16 bases between. This sample stems from a study of blood T cell repertoires in COVID-19. Study processing details: Researchers report that nucleated cell counts were estimated from reference gene primer amplification. Clones were read by immunoSEQ multiplex PCR, and TCRdb kept only the in-frame ones, dropping some. V, J and clone size derive from that table, while D and trimming were established from the DNA sequence. The repertoire holds about 51,000 clones, with 88% as singletons.

The receptor comes from a man in his fifties or sixties with active COVID-19. This chain connects TRBV5-6 to TRBJ2-1, with D possibly TRBD2 on 5 matching bases. Sequencing input: peripheral blood. CDR3 nucleotides: TGTGCCAGCAGCTTGAGGGCCACTAGGAACCCCTACAATGAGCAGTTCTTC. The encoded protein is CASSLRATRNPYNEQFF.